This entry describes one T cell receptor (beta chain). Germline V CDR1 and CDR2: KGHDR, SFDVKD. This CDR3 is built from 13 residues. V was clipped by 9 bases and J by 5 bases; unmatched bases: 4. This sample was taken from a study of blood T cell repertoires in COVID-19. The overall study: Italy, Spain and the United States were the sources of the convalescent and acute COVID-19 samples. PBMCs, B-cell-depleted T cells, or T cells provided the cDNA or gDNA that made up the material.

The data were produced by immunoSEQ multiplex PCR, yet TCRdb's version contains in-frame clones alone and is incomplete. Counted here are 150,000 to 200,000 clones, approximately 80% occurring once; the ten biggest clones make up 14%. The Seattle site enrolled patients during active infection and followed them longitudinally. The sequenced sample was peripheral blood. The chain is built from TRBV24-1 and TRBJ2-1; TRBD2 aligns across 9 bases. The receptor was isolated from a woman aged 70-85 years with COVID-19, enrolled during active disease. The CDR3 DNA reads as TGTGCCACCGGGGCTAGCGGGAACAATGAGCAGTTCTTC. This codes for CATGASGNNEQFF.